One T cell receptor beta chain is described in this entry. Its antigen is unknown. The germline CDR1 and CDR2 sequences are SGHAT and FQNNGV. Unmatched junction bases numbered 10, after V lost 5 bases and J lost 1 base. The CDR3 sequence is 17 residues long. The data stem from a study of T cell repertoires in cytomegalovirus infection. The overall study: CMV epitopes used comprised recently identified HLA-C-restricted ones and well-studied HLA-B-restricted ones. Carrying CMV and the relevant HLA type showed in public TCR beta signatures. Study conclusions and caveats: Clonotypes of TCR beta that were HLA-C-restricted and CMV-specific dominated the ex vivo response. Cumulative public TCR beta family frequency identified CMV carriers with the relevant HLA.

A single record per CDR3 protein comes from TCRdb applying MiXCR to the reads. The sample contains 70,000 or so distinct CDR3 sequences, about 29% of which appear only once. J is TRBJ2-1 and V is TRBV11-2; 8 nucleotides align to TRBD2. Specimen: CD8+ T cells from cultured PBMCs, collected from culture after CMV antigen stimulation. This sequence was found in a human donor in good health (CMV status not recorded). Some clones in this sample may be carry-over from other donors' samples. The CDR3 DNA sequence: TGTGCCAGCAGCCACGGGGGGGGAGGAAGGTCCTACAATGAGCAGTTCTTC. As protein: CASSHGGGGRSYNEQFF.